This TCR beta chain was obtained from a study of Ad26.COV2.S vaccination and SARS-CoV-2 variants. About the study: Dosing was one shot or two shots 56 days apart.

As to treatment: about 20 received Ad26.COV2.S at low or high dose, single or two shots; a few received placebo; per-sample allocation not given. All samples were drawn on day 63, counting from the first vaccine or placebo injection. Boston hosted the donor, who was an adult aged 18-55 years. Germline CDR1 is MNHNS and CDR2 is SASEGT. The length of the CDR3 is 15 residues. V lost 1 base and J lost 0, with 7 bases in between. Comment on this clone: The antigen remains undetermined.

Whole-study results and caveats: Spike-specific TCR breadth was greater after Ad26.COV2.S than placebo. Breadth measured for non-spike TCRs was similar across vaccine and placebo recipients.

Using immunoSEQ multiplex PCR, the repertoire was profiled, and TCRdb retains in-frame clones only, with some absent. Counted here are about half a million clones, about nine tenths occurring once; the ten biggest clones make up 1.7%. The source was peripheral blood, collected in a trial of Ad26.COV2.S vaccine versus placebo. The V gene is TRBV6-1, the J gene TRBJ2-1; D may be TRBD2 (5 bases). This receptor was taken from a person between 18 and 60 years old who received the Ad26.COV2.S COVID-19 vaccine or a placebo. CDR3 sequence (DNA): TGTGCCAGCAGTGAAGAGAGCGGCTCCTACAATGAGCAGTTCTTC. It codes for CASSEESGSYNEQFF.